This T cell receptor (beta chain) was identified during a study of blood T cells in healthy people across ages. General study findings and limits: Versus aged donors, long-lived donors had higher diversity and more naive CD4+ cells.

In the case of this clonotype: Its antigen is unidentified. The junction shows a germline mismatch at one end, possibly a read error.

Samples each yielded at least 5 micrograms of total RNA. Germline-derived CDR1 and CDR2 are SGHRS and YFSETQ. This CDR3 has 16 amino acids. Together with a sample-barcoded 5' primer, a J-beta primer mix was included in a second PCR lasting about 6 to 12 cycles. Researchers report that each sample yielded at least 2.5 million CDR3-containing paired-end reads. TCRdb re-called the 5' RACE reads through MiXCR, storing one row per CDR3 protein. The sample lists 700,000 to 850,000 distinct CDR3 sequences, 35% to 40% occurring once. The gene calls are TRBV5-1 and TRBJ2-1; D is possibly TRBD2 (5 bases). Sequenced input: blood. The receptor comes from a man between 18 and 35 years old in good health. The CDR3 DNA reads TGCGCCGGCAGCTTGGCCTACGGAGGAACTTACAATGAGCAGTTCTTC. Translation: CAGSLAYGGTYNEQFF.